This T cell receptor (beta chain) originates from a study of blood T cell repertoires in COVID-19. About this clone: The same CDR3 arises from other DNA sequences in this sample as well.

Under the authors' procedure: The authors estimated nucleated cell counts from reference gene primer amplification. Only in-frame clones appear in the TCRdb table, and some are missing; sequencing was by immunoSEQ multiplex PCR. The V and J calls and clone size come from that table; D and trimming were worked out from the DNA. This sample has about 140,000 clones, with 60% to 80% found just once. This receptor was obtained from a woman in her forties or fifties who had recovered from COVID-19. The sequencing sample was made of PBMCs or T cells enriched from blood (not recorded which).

The CDR3, as DNA: TGTGCCAGCAGTTTACGACAGGGGGGTCAGCCCCAGCATTTT. It is translated as CASSLRQGGQPQHF. The gene calls are TRBV28 and TRBJ1-5; TRBD1 aligns across 9 bases. J gave up 6 bases and V 2 bases, and 2 bases lay outside the gene matches. The V gene's germline CDR1 is MDHEN and CDR2 SYDVKM. This CDR3 is 14 amino acids long.